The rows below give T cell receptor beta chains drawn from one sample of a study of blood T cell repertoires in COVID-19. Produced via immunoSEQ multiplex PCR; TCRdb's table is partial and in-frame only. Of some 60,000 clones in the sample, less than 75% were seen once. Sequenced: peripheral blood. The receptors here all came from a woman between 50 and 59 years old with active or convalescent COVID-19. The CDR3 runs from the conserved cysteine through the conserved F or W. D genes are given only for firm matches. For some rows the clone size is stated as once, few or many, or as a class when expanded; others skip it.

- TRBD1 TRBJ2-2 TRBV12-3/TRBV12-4 CASSLGTVGELFF TGTGCCAGCAGTCTCGGGACAGTCGGGGAGCTGTTTTTT
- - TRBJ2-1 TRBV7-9 CASSPRGNSYNEQFF TGTGCCAGCAGCCCCCGGGGGAACTCCTACAATGAGCAGTTCTTC
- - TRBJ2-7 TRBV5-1 CASSLDRISYEQYF TGCGCCAGCAGCTTGGACAGGATCTCCTACGAGCAGTACTTC
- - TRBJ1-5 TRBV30 CAWSMRSNQPQHF TGTGCCTGGAGTATGAGGTCCAATCAGCCCCAGCATTTT
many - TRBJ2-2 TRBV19 CASSIEQGWTGELFF TGTGCCAGTAGTATAGAACAGGGTTGGACCGGGGAGCTGTTTTTT
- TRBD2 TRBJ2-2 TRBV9 CASSVVTGGPPGELFF TGTGCCAGCAGCGTAGTGACGGGAGGGCCCCCCGGGGAGCTGTTTTTT
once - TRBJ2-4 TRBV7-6 CASSLRDTGPRAKNIQYF TGTGCCAGCAGCTTGAGAGATACAGGGCCTCGAGCCAAAAACATTCAGTACTTC
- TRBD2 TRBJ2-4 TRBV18 CASSPLPSGPSKNIQYF TGTGCCAGCTCACCACTCCCTAGCGGGCCCTCCAAAAACATTCAGTACTTC
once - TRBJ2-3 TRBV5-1 CASSLPNTDTQYF TGCGCCAGCAGCTTGCCTAACACAGATACGCAGTATTTT
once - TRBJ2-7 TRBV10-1 CASSSPSSGLGSYEQYF TGCGCCAGCAGCTCTCCATCCTCGGGACTGGGCTCCTACGAGCAGTACTTC
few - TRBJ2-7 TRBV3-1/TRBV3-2 CASSQEPVEQYF TGTGCCAGCAGCCAAGAGCCGGTCGAGCAGTACTTC
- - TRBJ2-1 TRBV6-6 CASSPPGNRPNEQFF TGTGCCAGCAGTCCACCCGGGAACCGACCGAATGAGCAGTTCTTC
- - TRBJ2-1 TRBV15 CATSTRGGERVNEQFF TGTGCCACCAGCACGAGAGGGGGAGAGAGGGTCAATGAGCAGTTCTTC
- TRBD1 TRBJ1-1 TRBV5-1 CASSGQGRVTEAFF TGCGCCAGCAGCGGACAGGGTAGGGTCACTGAAGCTTTCTTT
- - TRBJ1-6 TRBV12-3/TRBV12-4 CASSLKQNSPLHF TGTGCCAGCAGTTTGAAACAAAATTCACCCCTCCACTTT
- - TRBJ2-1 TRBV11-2 CASSPDSYMDEQFF TGTGCCAGCAGCCCAGACAGCTACATGGATGAGCAGTTCTTC
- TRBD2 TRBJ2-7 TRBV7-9 CASSSTSGEYEQYF TGTGCCAGCAGCTCCACTAGCGGGGAGTACGAGCAGTACTTC
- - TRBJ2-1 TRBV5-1 CASSLERQAYEYYNEQFF TGCGCCAGCAGCTTGGAAAGACAGGCATACGAATATTACAATGAGCAGTTCTTC
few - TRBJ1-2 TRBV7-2 CASSKRTDEGYTF TGTGCCAGCAGCAAGAGGACAGATGAGGGCTACACCTTC
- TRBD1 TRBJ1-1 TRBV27 CASSPYDRDTEAFF TGTGCCAGCAGTCCGTACGACAGGGACACTGAAGCTTTCTTT
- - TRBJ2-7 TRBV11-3 CASSLGRGNGEQYF TGTGCCAGCAGCTTGGGGCGGGGTAATGGCGAGCAGTACTTC
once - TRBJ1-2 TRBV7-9 CASSLGGTNANYGYTF TGTGCCAGCAGCTTAGGGGGGACAAATGCTAACTATGGCTACACCTTC
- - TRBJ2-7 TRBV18 CASSPDTDEQYF TGTGCCAGCTCACCTGACACGGACGAGCAGTACTTC
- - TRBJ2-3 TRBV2 CASSVRGRLGDTQYF TGTGCCAGCAGTGTGAGGGGGAGATTAGGAGATACGCAGTATTTT
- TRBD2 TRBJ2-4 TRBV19 CASRRGLAQRGLAKNIQYF TGTGCCAGTAGGAGAGGACTAGCGCAAAGAGGGCTAGCCAAAAACATTCAGTACTTC
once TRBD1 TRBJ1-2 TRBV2 CASSAEGQAYGYTF TGTGCCAGCAGTGCGGAGGGACAGGCTTATGGCTACACCTTC
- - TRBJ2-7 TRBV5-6 CASSFWRTYYEQYF TGTGCCAGCAGCTTTTGGCGGACTTACTACGAGCAGTACTTC
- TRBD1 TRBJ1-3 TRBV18 CASSPWTGEGNTIYF TGTGCCAGCTCACCCTGGACAGGGGAAGGAAACACCATATATTTT
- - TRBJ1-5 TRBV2 CASSPLGTSGSHQPQHF TGTGCCAGCAGCCCTTTGGGCACCTCGGGGAGTCATCAGCCCCAGCATTTT
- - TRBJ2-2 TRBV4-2 CASSQEPSGTPYTGELFF TGTGCCAGCAGCCAAGAACCATCTGGGACTCCTTACACCGGGGAGCTGTTTTTT
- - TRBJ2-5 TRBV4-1 CASSQERSKRAQETQYF TGCGCCAGCAGCCAAGAAAGGAGTAAGCGGGCTCAGGAGACCCAGTACTTC
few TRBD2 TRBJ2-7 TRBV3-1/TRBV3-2 CASSHHGLAFYEQYF TGTGCCAGCAGCCATCACGGACTAGCTTTCTACGAGCAGTACTTC
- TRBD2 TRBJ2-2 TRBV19 CASSIVASGDYTGELFF TGTGCCAGTAGTATAGTGGCTAGCGGGGATTACACCGGGGAGCTGTTTTTT
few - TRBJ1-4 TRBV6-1 CASSEGSRNEKLFF TGTGCCAGCAGTGAAGGGAGCAGAAACGAAAAACTGTTTTTT
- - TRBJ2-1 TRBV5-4 CASSLLRKNEQFF TGTGCCAGCAGCTTATTGAGGAAGAATGAGCAGTTCTTC
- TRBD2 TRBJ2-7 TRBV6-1 CASSEYGRGYEQYF TGTGCCAGCAGTGAATACGGGAGGGGTTACGAGCAGTACTTC
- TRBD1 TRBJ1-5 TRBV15 CATSTDRLQPQHF TGTGCCACCAGCACGGACAGGCTGCAGCCCCAGCATTTT
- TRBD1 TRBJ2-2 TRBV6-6 CASSYGTGSGELFF TGTGCCAGCAGTTACGGGACAGGGTCCGGGGAGCTGTTTTTT
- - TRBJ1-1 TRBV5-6 CASSFIQAEAFF TGTGCCAGCAGCTTTATACAGGCTGAAGCTTTCTTT
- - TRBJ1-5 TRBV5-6 CASSLGPGKTYQPQHF TGTGCCAGCAGCTTGGGCCCCGGGAAAACTTATCAGCCCCAGCATTTT
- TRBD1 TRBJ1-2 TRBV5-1 CASSLIGPRGGQGIYGYTF TGCGCCAGCAGCTTGATTGGGCCCCGGGGCGGACAGGGCATCTATGGCTACACCTTC
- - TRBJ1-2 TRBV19 CASRVIDRNYGYTF TGTGCCAGCCGCGTGATCGACAGGAACTATGGCTACACCTTC
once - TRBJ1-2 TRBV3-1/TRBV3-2 CASSQSPGNYGYTF TGTGCCAGCAGCCAATCCCCAGGGAACTATGGCTACACCTTC
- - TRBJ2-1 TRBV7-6 CASSARVYEQFF TGTGCCAGCAGCGCCAGGGTTTATGAGCAGTTCTTC
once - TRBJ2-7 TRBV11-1 CASSLIPGVVEQYF TGTGCCAGCAGCTTAATCCCGGGAGTAGTCGAGCAGTACTTC
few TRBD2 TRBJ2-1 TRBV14 CASSPSGYRSYNEQFF TGTGCCAGCAGCCCTAGCGGGTACCGCTCCTACAATGAGCAGTTCTTC
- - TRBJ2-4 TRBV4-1 CASTSPQNIQYF TGCGCCAGCACGAGCCCCCAAAACATTCAGTACTTC
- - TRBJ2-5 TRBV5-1 CASSWGGEETQYF TGCGCCAGCAGCTGGGGGGGCGAAGAGACCCAGTACTTC
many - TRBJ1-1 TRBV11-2 CASSLFGQTNTEAFF TGTGCCAGCAGCTTATTCGGACAGACGAACACTGAAGCTTTCTTT
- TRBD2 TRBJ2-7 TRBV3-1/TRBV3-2 CASSPSGTYEQYF TGTGCCAGCAGCCCTAGCGGGACCTACGAGCAGTACTTC
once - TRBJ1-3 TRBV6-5 CASRPTVLSGNTIYF TGTGCCAGCAGGCCGACAGTGCTCTCTGGAAACACCATATATTTT
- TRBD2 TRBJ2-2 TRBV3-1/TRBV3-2 CASSRGLAGGANTGELFF TGTGCCAGCAGCCGTGGACTAGCGGGAGGTGCGAACACCGGGGAGCTGTTTTTT
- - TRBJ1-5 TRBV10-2 CASGRGGTTQPQHF TGCGCCAGCGGGAGGGGGGGGACAACCCAGCCCCAGCATTTT
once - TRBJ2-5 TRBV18 CASSMGGETQYF TGTGCCAGCTCAATGGGGGGAGAGACCCAGTACTTC
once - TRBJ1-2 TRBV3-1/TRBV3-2 CASSPLGSIGYTF TGTGCCAGCAGCCCCCTGGGTAGCATAGGCTACACCTTC
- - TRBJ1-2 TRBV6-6 CASSLGGGRGYTF TGTGCCAGCAGTCTCGGGGGGGGAAGGGGCTACACCTTC
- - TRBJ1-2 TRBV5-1 CASSLAERNYGYTF TGCGCCAGCAGCTTGGCCGAACGGAACTATGGCTACACCTTC
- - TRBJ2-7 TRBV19 CASSIPGRAIYEQYF TGTGCCAGTAGTATACCAGGCAGGGCCATCTACGAGCAATACTTC
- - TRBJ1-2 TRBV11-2 CASSQGWRRGLYGYTF TGTGCCAGCAGCCAAGGGTGGCGGCGGGGGCTCTATGGCTACACCTTC
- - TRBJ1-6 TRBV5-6 CASSLASGNSPLHF TGTGCCAGCAGCTTGGCGTCAGGGAATTCACCCCTCCACTTT